This T cell receptor (beta chain) was identified in a study of blood T cell repertoires in COVID-19. The wider study: Researchers got acute and convalescent COVID-19 samples from the United States, Italy and Spain. PBMCs, B-cell-depleted T cells, or T cells provided the cDNA or gDNA that made up the material.

The CDR3 loop spans 17 amino acids. CDR1 and CDR2 from the germline V gene are LGHDT and YNNKEL (reference sequence). The ends were cut back, 4 bases at V and 0 bases at J, with 19 bases in the middle. Only in-frame clones appear in the TCRdb table, and some are missing; sequencing was by immunoSEQ multiplex PCR. The sample contains 200,000 or so clones, roughly 80% of which appear only once. Followed longitudinally, the Seattle patients had been enrolled during active infection. In this sample, this clone turned up once. The source material was peripheral blood. V and J are TRBV3-1 (or the pseudogene TRBV3-2) and TRBJ2-7; D possibly corresponds to TRBD2 (7 bases). The receptor was derived from a woman aged 80 or over with COVID-19, enrolled during active disease. The CDR3: CASSRRGPGLSSYEQYF. CDR3 nucleotides: TGTGCCAGCAGCCGGCGGGGGCCCGGACTAAGCTCCTACGAGCAGTACTTC.